This T cell receptor (beta chain) was identified during a study of T cells in Graves' hyperthyroidism and ophthalmopathy. Pregnant or lactating patients were excluded, as were those with uncontrolled infection or other autoimmune disease. Regions amplified from RNA transcripts were the TCR beta CDR3 regions. TCR CDR3 regions were first amplified by RT-PCR with HTBI primers. TCRdb independently ran MiXCR on the multiplex PCR reads; one entry per CDR3 protein. This sample has around 600,000 distinct CDR3 sequences; roughly 15% occur once, and the top ten carry about an eighth. The CDR3 sequence is 15 residues long. CDR1 SEHNR and CDR2 FQNEAQ come from the germline V gene (reference sequence). V was trimmed by 4 bases and J by 1 base, leaving 13 bases between them.

Sequencing input: blood. This sequence was found in a woman in her forties or fifties with Graves' ophthalmopathy. The chain carries TRBV7-9 and TRBJ1-1; D not certain. The CDR3 region has the DNA TGTGCCAGCAGCTCACACCGCACTGGGAACACTGAAGCTTTCTTT. Its translation: CASSSHRTGNTEAFF.